The source of this T cell receptor beta chain is a study of blood T cell repertoires in COVID-19. Across the study: T cells, B-cell-depleted T cells, or PBMCs provided the cDNA or gDNA that served as material.

The CDR3 runs to 13 residues. TCRdb keeps only in-frame clones here, not all; method: immunoSEQ multiplex PCR. The top ten hold around 8.4% of the sample, which has 110,000 to 150,000 clones, 81% seen once. Points on this clone: Germline is not matched at one junction end, which may reflect a read error.

This clonotype was obtained from a human donor in a cohort sampled during active COVID-19. Sequencing was done on a sample of peripheral blood. The chain uses TRBV12-3 or TRBV12-4 and TRBJ2-7; 10 bases are a match to TRBD2. CDR3 amino acids: CASRLAGGYEQYF. Written as DNA, the CDR3 is TGTGCCAGCAGGTTAGCGGGAGGCTACGAGCAGTACTTC.